This TCR beta chain was observed in a study of blood T cell repertoires in COVID-19. Study summary: T cells, B-cell-depleted T cells, or PBMCs provided the cDNA or gDNA that served as material.

The V gene's germline CDR1 is SGHRS and CDR2 YFSETQ. V was pared by 3 bases and J by 5 bases, with 4 bases of the junction left unmatched. The CDR3 has 13 residues. In the source study's methods: Estimates of nucleated cell counts were drawn from the amplification of reference gene primers. Repertoires were generated with immunoSEQ multiplex PCR, while TCRdb's copy carries only in-frame clones and drops some. Clonal size and the V and J genes are those of that table, whereas D and trimming came from the DNA. The top ten hold 16% of the sample, which has fewer than 150,000 clones, roughly 83% seen once.

This rearrangement joins TRBV5-1 to TRBJ2-5, with 7 nucleotides matching TRBD1. This receptor was obtained from a woman aged 45-65 years with acute or convalescent COVID-19. The sequenced material came from peripheral blood. The CDR3: CASSSTGEETQYF. The CDR3 DNA follows: TGCGCCAGCAGCTCCACAGGGGAGGAGACCCAGTACTTC.